This TCR beta chain was recovered during a study of shared clonotypes between healthy human individuals. Looking at the study overall: The study used three CD4 naive, three CD4 memory, two CD8 naive and one CD8 memory plate per donor. Findings and limits, study-wide: In this cohort, only blood was sampled, and tissue repertoires likely differ. Researchers found naive subsets generally carried larger estimated richness than memory subsets.

As for this clone: Its antigen is not identified.

Assay runs were performed at deep level. Clones were sequenced by immunoSEQ multiplex PCR, and TCRdb holds only the in-frame ones, with some missing. This table holds under 2,500,000 clones, around 95% found once. This CDR3 region has 11 residues. CDR1 MDHEN and CDR2 SYDVKM come from the germline V gene. The material sequenced was naive CD4+ T cells sorted from blood. Subset: CD45RA+ positively selected. This sequence originates from a young man in good health. The V gene is TRBV28, the J gene TRBJ1-1; D is unresolved. The CDR3: CVTAGNTEAFF. CDR3 DNA sequence: TGTGTCACTGCGGGGAACACTGAAGCTTTCTTT. The full variable domain, in which reference TRBV28 and TRBJ1-1 provide the parts outside the CDR3, is DVKVTQSSRYLVKRTGEKVFLECVQDMDHENMFWYRQDPGLGLRLIYFSYDVKMKEKGDIPEGYSVSREKKERFSLILESASTNQTSMYLCVTAGNTEAFFGQGTRLTVV.